This note documents a single TCR beta chain sequence. This clonotype counts as large (0.1 to 1%). Its recognized antigen is unknown. Nothing much larger sits one base from this clone, and base qualities are not available. Since the library was made to target alpha chains, this beta chain is a stray read and its abundance is not meaningful. The sample originates from a study of spatial heterogeneity in lung cancer (dated 2019 in TCRdb). About the investigation overall: Beta-chain transcripts were consistently detected in greater numbers than alpha-chain transcripts, which likely reflects a higher abundance of beta-chain transcripts. In the raw uncorrected reads, each unique combination of TCR and UMI appeared on average more than ten times. In non-small cell lung cancer, the study made a quantitative comparison of TCR alpha and beta repertoires among multiple tumor regions, matched nontumor lung and blood. Nonsynonymous mutation counts, determined by whole-exome sequencing of tumor tissue, were related to features of the TCR repertoire. Both alpha and beta chains were TCR-sequenced in 200 to 250 tumor regions, under 85 matched nontumor lung samples and around 50 PBMC samples obtained at surgery.

What the research found in general, with its limitations: Confirming at a functional level the hypothesis that regional TCRs recognize regional mutations was considered to require additional single-cell paired TCR alpha and beta sequencing.

The library came from 5' RACE. Instrument on record: NextSeq 500. The TCR library protocol attached a unique molecular identifier to each TCR cDNA molecule to allow correction of PCR and sequencing errors. On the authors' methods: TCR identification, UMI-based error correction and CDR3 extraction were performed with Decombinator tools. Expanded TCRs were defined as those above a frequency of 2 per 1,000, corresponding to the top 1% of the tumor frequency distribution. Each repertoire was subsampled 100 times to 5,000 TCRs, after which Renyi diversity was computed with the R vegan package. CDR3 similarity networks were constructed using string-kernel similarity of amino acid triplets, with links drawn between CDR3s whose pairwise similarity was above 0.82. Through fastp at Q25 and MiXCR, TCRdb rebuilt clones from the public reads, retaining in-frame beta chains. Under each unique CDR3 protein, matching rows form one entry showing the most common genes and DNA. Clone size and V and J calls follow TCRdb, not the original study. For this sample there are 300 or so distinct CDR3 sequences; more than 9.5% appear just once. In total, the top ten clones hold about 33% of the sample.

Sample time point, as interpreted from the label and publication: sample taken at primary tumor resection. Samples were obtained from approximately 76 patients with early-stage, untreated non-small cell lung cancer from the lung TRACERx cohort. TCR sequencing used whole RNA extracted from tumor and nontumor lung tissue, or from cryopreserved PBMC samples, without cell sorting. Only patients for whom sufficient RNA was available from at least two tumor regions were selected for TCR sequencing. A lung pathologist reviewed the tumor and adjacent nontumor lung specimens before the specimens were selected. Source: normal lung tissue next to the tumor, taken at surgery. This clonotype was obtained from a male donor with early-stage non-small cell lung cancer.

CDR3 reads: CASSYTLAGGDVFEQFF. The bases read TGTGCCAGCAGTTACACATTAGCGGGGGGCGACGTCTTTGAGCAGTTCTTC. The chain is encoded by TRBV6-2 or TRBV6-3 joined to TRBJ2-1; 10 central bases correspond to TRBD2. CDR1 and CDR2, per the germline V gene, are MNHEY and SVGEGT. The CDR3 runs 17 amino acids, cysteine and phenylalanine included. CDR3 DNA only is kept here, 51 bases in frame from base 1. Ends trimmed: V by 2 bases, J by 9 bases; bases unmatched to a gene: 13.